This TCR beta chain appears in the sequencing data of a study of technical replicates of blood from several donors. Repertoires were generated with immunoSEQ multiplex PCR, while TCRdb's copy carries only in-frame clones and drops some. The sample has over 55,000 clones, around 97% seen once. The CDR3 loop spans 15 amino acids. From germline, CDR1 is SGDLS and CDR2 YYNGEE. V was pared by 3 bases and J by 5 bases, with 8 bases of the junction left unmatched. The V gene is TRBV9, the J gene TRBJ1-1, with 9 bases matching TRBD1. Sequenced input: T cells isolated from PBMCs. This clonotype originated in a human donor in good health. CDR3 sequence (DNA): TGTGCCAGCAGCGATATGACAGGGGGGCGAACTGAAGCTTTCTTT. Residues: CASSDMTGGRTEAFF. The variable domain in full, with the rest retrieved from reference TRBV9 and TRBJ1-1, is DSGVTQTPKHLITATGQRVTLRCSPRSGDLSVYWYQQSLDQGLQFLIQYYNGEERAKGNILERFSAQQFPDLHSELNLSSLELGDSALYFCASSDMTGGRTEAFFGQGTRLTVV.